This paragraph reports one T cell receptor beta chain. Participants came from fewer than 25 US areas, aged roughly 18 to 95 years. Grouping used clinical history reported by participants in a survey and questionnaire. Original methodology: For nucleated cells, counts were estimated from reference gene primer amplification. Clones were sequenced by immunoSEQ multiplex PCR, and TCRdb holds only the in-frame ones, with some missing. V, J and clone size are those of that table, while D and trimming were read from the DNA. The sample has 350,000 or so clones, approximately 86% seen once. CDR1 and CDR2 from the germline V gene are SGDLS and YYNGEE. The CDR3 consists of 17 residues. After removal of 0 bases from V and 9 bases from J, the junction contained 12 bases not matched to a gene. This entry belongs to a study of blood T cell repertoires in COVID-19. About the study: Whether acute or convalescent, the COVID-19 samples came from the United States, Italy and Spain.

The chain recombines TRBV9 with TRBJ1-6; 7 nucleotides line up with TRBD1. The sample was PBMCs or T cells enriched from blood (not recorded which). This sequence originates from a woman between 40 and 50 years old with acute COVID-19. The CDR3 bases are TGTGCCAGCAGCGTAGGAGGGGGCACCTTTCGGAGTTCACCCCTCCACTTT. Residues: CASSVGGGTFRSSPLHF.